This T cell receptor beta chain was recovered during a study of T cell responses to AZD1222 COVID-19 vaccine. Study-wide results and caveats: With two AZD1222 doses given, Spike-specific TCR breadth and depth both rose. Spike regions recognized by vaccine-associated CD4 TCRs spanned the protein, led by 160-218 and 743-854. Repertoire samples came only from after the peak T cell response. In a largely white British group with more females than males, clonal diversity was possibly underestimated.

The length of the CDR3 is 14 residues. Trimming removed 4 bases at V and 3 bases at J, with 14 bases between. In germline, CDR1 is SGHRS, CDR2 YFSETQ. As for this clone: What it recognizes is unknown.

The repertoire was sequenced with immunoSEQ multiplex PCR; TCRdb's copy has only in-frame clones and lacks some. The sample holds some 120,000 clones; 92% are singletons and the top ten take roughly 7.9%. The chain has TRBV5-1 and TRBJ2-7; D gene unclear. The material sequenced was peripheral blood, taken 28 days after the second AZD1222 dose. This clonotype was obtained from an adult who received the AZD1222 COVID-19 vaccine. The CDR3: CASSVTKGIYEQYF. The CDR3 bases are TGCGCCAGCAGCGTGACGAAAGGGATCTACGAGCAGTACTTC.